The 8 T cell receptor beta chains below were found in one sample sequenced in a study of blood T cell repertoires in COVID-19. Here immunoSEQ multiplex PCR was the method, and the copy in TCRdb shows in-frame clones only, minus some. The sample has tens of thousands of clones, approximately 88% seen once; the top ten hold 3.5%. The specimen was peripheral blood. These receptor sequences come from a human donor in a cohort sampled during active COVID-19.

J is TRBJ2-5 and V is TRBV14; D not certain. Trimming shortened V by 1 base and J by 1 base, and 10 bases separated the two germline ends. CDR3 length: 15 residues. Germline CDR1 reads SGHDN; CDR2 reads FVKESK. Here the CDR3 reads CASSQGAAVQETQYF. CDR3 in DNA: TGTGCCAGCAGCCAAGGTGCGGCAGTCCAAGAGACCCAGTACTTC. Based on the CDR3 plus reference TRBV14 and TRBJ2-5, the full variable domain is EAGVTQFPSHSVIEKGQTVTLRCDPISGHDNLYWYRRVMGKEIKFLLHFVKESKQDESGMPNNRFLAERTGGTYSTLKVQPAELEDSGVYFCASSQGAAVQETQYFGPGTRLLVL.

This chain joins TRBV19 and TRBJ2-1, with D maybe TRBD1 (6 bases). This CDR3 has 15 amino acids. V shed 10 bases and J shed 0 bases, with 16 bases lying between them. CDR1 and CDR2 from the germline V gene are LNHDA and SQIVND (reference sequence). The CDR3 protein is CATGTPEYSYNEQFF. The CDR3 DNA sequence: TGTGCCACTGGGACACCTGAATACTCCTACAATGAGCAGTTCTTC.

CDR3 amino acids: CASSPRGGIGQGVSGTEAFF. As DNA, the CDR3 is TGTGCCAGCTCACCTCGAGGTGGAATAGGACAGGGGGTTTCGGGAACTGAAGCTTTCTTT. The rearrangement uses TRBV18 and TRBJ1-1, with TRBD1 identical over 10 bases. From germline, CDR1 is KGHSH and CDR2 LQKENI. After removal of 3 bases from V and 5 bases from J, the junction contained 21 bases not matched to a gene. CDR3 length equals 20 residues.

The V and J genes are TRBV7-3 and TRBJ2-2; D remains ambiguous. Trimming took off 2 bases at V and 6 bases at J, with 16 bases between the two ends. Germline lookup yields CDR1 SGHTA and CDR2 FQGTGA. This CDR3 contains 16 residues. CDR3 in amino acids: CASSLFNPGVAGELFF. CDR3 sequence (DNA): TGTGCCAGCAGCTTATTTAACCCCGGAGTCGCCGGGGAGCTGTTTTTT.

CDR3 loop: CAWSVRRERLTGELFF. Here the CDR3 DNA reads TGTGCCTGGAGTGTACGGCGGGAACGGCTGACCGGGGAGCTGTTTTTT. V is TRBV30 and J is TRBJ2-2; TRBD2 is a possible D gene (6 bases). V was pared by 0 bases and J by 5 bases, with 16 bases between. The CDR3 has 16 residues. The germline V gene has CDR1 GTSNPN and CDR2 SVGIG (reference sequence).

V and J are TRBV3-1 (or the pseudogene TRBV3-2) and TRBJ1-1; no clear D. CDR1 is LGHDT and CDR2 is YNNKEL in the germline V gene (reference sequence). V gave up 0 bases and J gave up 0 bases, with 11 bases separating them. The CDR3 runs to 16 residues. Written as DNA, the CDR3 is TGTGCCAGCAGCCAAGACCACGGGATCATGAACACTGAAGCTTTCTTT. Protein product: CASSQDHGIMNTEAFF.

The gene calls are TRBV6-2 or TRBV6-3 and TRBJ2-2; unclear D gene. Germline CDR1 is MNHEY and CDR2 is SVGEGT. CDR3 length equals 14 residues. V gave up 2 bases and J gave up 6 bases, with 10 bases separating them. The CDR3: CASSYRQAAGELFF. Written as DNA, the CDR3 is TGTGCCAGCAGTTACAGGCAGGCCGCCGGGGAGCTGTTTTTT.

The chain combines TRBV7-3 with TRBJ2-6; 8 positions agree with TRBD2. Germline-derived CDR1 and CDR2 are SGHTA and FQGTGA. Trimming cost V 7 bases and J 0 bases; bases outside gene matches: 8. The CDR3 has 17 residues. The CDR3 is CASTSFGGDSGANVLTF. The CDR3 coding sequence is TGTGCCAGCACCTCCTTCGGGGGGGACTCTGGGGCCAACGTCCTGACTTTC.